This T cell receptor (beta chain) was found in a study of blood T cells in healthy people across ages. Overall study results and limits: Aged donors had fewer naive CD4+ cells and lower diversity than long-lived donors. Donor CMV status was unknown, possibly confounding expanded clonotype changes. With age, beta diversity per million T cells declined roughly linearly, significantly by over 35.

This CDR3 is 14 amino acids long. CDR1 and CDR2 from the germline V gene are LNHNV and YYDKDF (reference sequence). The V gene lost 0 bases and the J gene lost 6 bases, with 9 bases spanning the gap. Staff drew about 10 milliliters of peripheral blood from each donor. About this clonotype: Its specificity is not known.

A sample-barcoded 5' primer and a J-beta primer mix were used in a second PCR of roughly 7 to 11 cycles. MiXCR, run by TCRdb on the 5' RACE reads, gives a single entry per CDR3 protein. The sample has about 620,000 distinct CDR3 sequences; under 65% are singletons. The chain carries TRBV15 and TRBJ2-4; D gene ambiguous. This TCR came from a woman of 80 years or more in good health. Material for sequencing was blood. Here the CDR3 reads CATSRDRGLNIQYF. CDR3 DNA sequence: TGTGCCACCAGCAGAGACCGTGGGCTAAACATTCAGTACTTC.